The clone carrying this T cell receptor (beta chain) counts as medium-sized. No antigen is known for it. The data stem from a study of metastatic and nonmetastatic thyroid tumors. TCRdb called clones again from the PCR reads with MiXCR. The table has a few thousand clones, 17% seen once. Before thyroid surgery, none of the patients had received any treatment. Study findings and constraints: In blood and tumor, TCR beta diversity was reportedly significantly higher in malignant thyroid tumors than in benign nodules.

The length of the CDR3 is 13 residues. V dropped 6 bases and J dropped 5 bases, with 7 bases sitting between them. Germline loops: CDR1 KGHDR, CDR2 SFDVKD. The sequencing input was adjacent normal tissue. The gene calls are TRBV24-1 and TRBJ1-6, with D possibly matching TRBD1 (5 bases). The TCR comes from a female donor with papillary thyroid cancer or a benign thyroid nodule (not recorded which). Some clones in this sample may be carry-over from other donors' samples. CDR3 DNA sequence: TGTGCCACCAGTCAGACAGATAATTCACCCCTCCACTTT. It encodes CATSQTDNSPLHF.